The rows below give T cell receptor beta chains drawn from one sample of a study of CD8 T cells in ankylosing spondylitis. TCRdb re-derived calls from the 5' RACE reads in MiXCR, one entry per CDR3 protein. The table shows 670,000 or so distinct CDR3 sequences, with around 19% occurring only once. The sample was blood, either unsorted or a sorted T cell fraction (not recorded which). The receptors derive from a male donor with ankylosing spondylitis. The CDR3 runs from the conserved cysteine through the conserved F or W. A D gene is named only where the DNA matches it firmly. For some rows the clone size is stated as once, few or many, or as a class when expanded; others skip it.

clone_size,d_call,j_call,v_call,cdr3_nt,cdr3_aa
few,TRBD1,TRBJ2-7,TRBV27,TGTGCCAGCAGTTTACCGGGGACAGGGAGGTACGAGCAGTACTTC,CASSLPGTGRYEQYF
.,.,TRBJ2-7,TRBV11-2,TGTGCCAGCAGCTCGGAGACCCTCGGACAGATAAGACCGTACGAGCAGTACTTC,CASSSETLGQIRPYEQYF
.,.,TRBJ2-1,TRBV5-1,TGCGCCAGCAGCTTACAGGTGTCTGGGTACAATGAGCAGTTCTTC,CASSLQVSGYNEQFF
.,TRBD2,TRBJ2-1,TRBV29-1,TGCAGCGGCCTCACTAGCGACAATGAGCAGTTCTTC,CSGLTSDNEQFF
many,.,TRBJ1-5,TRBV2,TGTGCCAGCAGTCCTGGGGGAGGCGGCAATCAGCCCCAGCATTTT,CASSPGGGGNQPQHF
.,TRBD2,TRBJ2-7,TRBV5-1,TGCGCCAGCAGCTCCTCGCGGGGGAGCGCGATCCCATCTGAATACTACGAGCAGTACTTC,CASSSSRGSAIPSEYYEQYF
.,.,TRBJ2-1,TRBV11-3,TGTGCCAGCAGCTTAGGCGGTACCGTTGATGAGCAGTTCTTC,CASSLGGTVDEQFF
few,TRBD2,TRBJ2-5,TRBV15,TGTGCCACCAGCAGAGATATTAGCGGGGACCACCAAGAGACCCAGTACTTC,CATSRDISGDHQETQYF
few,.,TRBJ2-1,TRBV12-3/TRBV12-4,TGTGCCAGCAGTTTAATTAAGATCGGGTCCAATGAGCAGTTCTTC,CASSLIKIGSNEQFF
few,.,TRBJ2-3,TRBV10-3,TGTGCCATCAGTGACGGGGGATCGGACACAGATACGCAGTATTTT,CAISDGGSDTDTQYF
.,TRBD1,TRBJ1-3,TRBV29-1,TGCAGCGTTCGGGACAGCTCTGGAAACACCATATATTTT,CSVRDSSGNTIYF
.,.,TRBJ2-3,TRBV12-3/TRBV12-4,TGTGCCAGCCCCTGGCAGGGGACGTCAGATACGCAGTATTTT,CASPWQGTSDTQYF
few,.,TRBJ2-3,TRBV3-1,TGTGCCAGCAGCCAAGATTTCCCAGGCGGAGGAGATACGCAGTATTTT,CASSQDFPGGGDTQYF
.,TRBD2,TRBJ2-3,TRBV20-1,TGCAGTGCTTCCACTAGCGGGGGCCGCACAGATACGCAGTATTTT,CSASTSGGRTDTQYF
few,TRBD1,TRBJ1-4,TRBV3-1,TGTGCCAGCAGCCAAGATCAGGGGGGTGAAAAACTGTTTTTT,CASSQDQGGEKLFF
.,.,TRBJ1-5,TRBV6-2/TRBV6-3,TGTGCCAGTCAAGGGATAAATAGCAATCAGCCCCAGCATTTT,CASQGINSNQPQHF
.,TRBD1,TRBJ1-2,TRBV5-5,TGTGCCAGCAGCCGGGACAGGAGGGACTACACCTTC,CASSRDRRDYTF
.,.,TRBJ1-5,TRBV10-3,TGTGCCATCAGTGTAGGGGTCTCGGGTCAGCCCCAGCATTTT,CAISVGVSGQPQHF
few,.,TRBJ1-5,TRBV12-3/TRBV12-4,TGTGCCAGCACCAAAGAGGGTCAGAGGAGCAATCAGCCCCAGCATTTT,CASTKEGQRSNQPQHF
few,.,TRBJ2-4,TRBV29-1,TGCAGCGCTGGCGGAGGCGGCTCGGTAGGAAAGAACATTCAGTACTTC,CSAGGGGSVGKNIQYF
.,.,TRBJ2-7,TRBV11-1,TGTGCCAGCAGCCAGGGAGTAGACGAGCAGTACTTC,CASSQGVDEQYF
few,TRBD1,TRBJ1-2,TRBV4-1,TGCGCCAGCAGCCAAGATAGAGGACAGGCGGTCTATGGCTACACCTTC,CASSQDRGQAVYGYTF
few,.,TRBJ1-1,TRBV11-2,TGTGCCAGCAGTTTAGCCCGTATGGGGGGCACTGAAGCTTTCTTT,CASSLARMGGTEAFF